The 9 T cell receptor beta chains in this list originate from one sample, sequenced in a study of control samples from healthy donors and cancer patients. The table came from immunoSEQ multiplex PCR; TCRdb's copy has only in-frame clones and leaves some out. The sample lists about 150,000 clones, around 88% seen once, with around 1.6% in the top ten. The sample consisted of blood. These receptors were collected from a man between 18 and 29 years old in good health.

Only a few counts were recorded for this clone. The chain couples TRBV7-2 to TRBJ1-6; TRBD1 is a possible D gene (6 bases). The CDR3 covers 16 residues. Germline CDR1 reads SGHTA; CDR2 reads FQGNSA. The V gene lost 1 base and the J gene lost 9 bases, with 16 bases spanning the gap. Here the CDR3 reads CASSLVGGHSGSPLHF. CDR3 nucleotide sequence: TGTGCCAGCAGCTTAGTAGGGGGACACTCGGGTTCACCCCTCCACTTT. Full variable domain (missing parts from reference TRBV7-2 and TRBJ1-6): GAGVSQSPSNKVTEKGKDVELRCDPISGHTALYWYRQSLGQGLEFLIYFQGNSAPDKSGLPSDRFSAERTGGSVSTLTIQRTQQEDSAVYLCASSLVGGHSGSPLHFGNGTRLTVT.

This clone was detected only once. The chain links TRBV14 to TRBJ2-7; possibly TRBD1 for D (6 bases). V was pared by 3 bases and J by 2 bases, with 11 bases between. Germline CDR1 reads SGHDN; CDR2 reads FVKESK. This CDR3 is 14 amino acids long. The CDR3 region has the DNA TGTGCCAGCAGCCACGGACAGATTACCTACGAGCAGTACTTC. Amino acid sequence: CASSHGQITYEQYF.

This rearrangement joins TRBV25-1 to TRBJ1-4, with 7 positions matching TRBD1. The J segment lost 5 bases and the V segment lost 2 bases, leaving 8 bases of the junction unmatched. The germline V gene encodes CDR1 MGHDK and CDR2 SYGVNS. The CDR3 loop spans 16 amino acids. CDR3 protein: CASSEISGTENEKLFF. The CDR3 nucleotides are TGTGCCAGCAGTGAAATCTCCGGGACAGAGAATGAAAAACTGTTTTTT.

V usage is TRBV29-1 and J usage is TRBJ2-2; D is uncertain. This CDR3 is 12 amino acids long. CDR1 and CDR2 (germline): SQVTM, ANQGSEA. Trimming took 4 bases from V and 0 from J, leaving 3 bases between them. In DNA form, the CDR3 reads TGCAGCGTTGCCCCGAACACCGGGGAGCTGTTTTTT. As protein: CSVAPNTGELFF.

This chain uses TRBV5-6 with TRBJ1-1, with D perhaps matching TRBD1 (6 bases). V dropped 4 bases and J dropped 1 base, with 11 bases sitting between them. The CDR3 contains 14 residues. CDR1 is SGHDT, CDR2 YYEEEE, per germline. As DNA, the CDR3 is TGTGCCAGCAGCCCGAGGGGGACGAACACTGAAGCTTTCTTT. Translated: CASSPRGTNTEAFF.

This clone appeared a few times. V gene TRBV3-1 (or the pseudogene TRBV3-2) combines with J gene TRBJ2-2; 7 bases map to TRBD1. Germline V CDR1 and CDR2: LGHDT, YNNKEL (reference sequence). CDR3 length: 16 amino acids. The J segment lost 1 base and the V segment lost 3 bases, leaving 5 bases of the junction unmatched. Written as DNA, the CDR3 is TGTGCCAGCAGCCATCCGGGACAGAGGAACACCGGGGAGCTGTTTTTT. Translation gives CASSHPGQRNTGELFF.

The chain recombines TRBV28 with TRBJ1-2; 9 bases are shared with TRBD1. This CDR3 comprises 15 residues. The V segment lost 4 bases and the J segment 0 bases; nucleotides outside the gene matches: 3. Germline CDR1 reads MDHEN; CDR2 reads SYDVKM. CDR3 bases: TGTGCCAGCAGTTCACAGGGGGCGCCTAACTATGGCTACACCTTC. Encoded protein: CASSSQGAPNYGYTF.

The chain links TRBV7-9 to TRBJ2-6; perhaps TRBD2 as D (5 bases). Trimming pared 5 bases from V and 5 bases from J, leaving 31 bases between. Germline V CDR1 and CDR2: SEHNR, FQNEAQ (reference sequence). CDR3 length: 21 residues. The CDR3 sequence: CASSRELGVRTHSSRANVLTF. CDR3 nucleotides: TGTGCCAGCAGCAGGGAGTTGGGCGTAAGGACCCATTCTTCTCGGGCCAACGTCCTGACTTTC.

The gene calls are TRBV7-3 and TRBJ2-3, with a weak D call TRBD2 (6 bases). Per germline, CDR1 SGHTA and CDR2 FQGTGA. The ends were cut back, 3 bases at V and 6 bases at J, with 16 bases in the middle. The CDR3 consists of 15 residues. The CDR3 is CASSFWGGARDTQYF. The CDR3 DNA reads TGTGCCAGCAGCTTTTGGGGCGGGGCCCGGGATACGCAGTATTTT.